The 4 T cell receptor beta chains below were found in one sample sequenced in a study of blood T cell repertoires in COVID-19. Produced via immunoSEQ multiplex PCR; TCRdb's table is partial and in-frame only. The sample lists about 94,000 clones, approximately 80% occurring once. The specimen sequenced was peripheral blood. These receptors came from a woman older than 75 with acute or convalescent COVID-19.

This chain links TRBV5-4 with TRBJ1-5; 7 bases are shared with TRBD1. J gave up 7 bases and V 4 bases, and 8 bases lay outside the gene matches. The CDR3 totals 14 residues. Germline CDR1 and CDR2: SGHNT and YYREEE (reference sequence). Written as DNA, the CDR3 is TGTGCCAGCAGCGTCGATGGGGACAGACAGCCCCAGCATTTT. The encoded protein is CASSVDGDRQPQHF.

J is TRBJ1-2 and V is TRBV30; D gene ambiguous. This CDR3 is 14 amino acids long. Germline lookup yields CDR1 GTSNPN and CDR2 SVGIG (reference sequence). V was shortened by 5 bases and J by 1 base, with 14 bases between the two germline ends. The CDR3 sequence is CAWGQDRGNYGYTF. DNA for the CDR3: TGTGCCTGGGGGCAGGATCGGGGTAACTATGGCTACACCTTC.

This clone has just one count. The V and J genes are TRBV30 and TRBJ2-7; no definite D call. The CDR3 has 14 residues. Trimming left V 0 bases short and J 1 base short, with 10 bases between. Per germline, CDR1 GTSNPN and CDR2 SVGIG (reference sequence). CDR3 region: CAWSVGGSSYEQYF. The CDR3 DNA reads TGTGCCTGGAGTGTTGGTGGCTCTTCCTACGAGCAGTACTTC.

The chain couples TRBV30 to TRBJ2-5, with 7 bases aligning to TRBD1. The V gene's germline CDR1 is GTSNPN and CDR2 SVGIG (reference sequence). Losses at the gene ends were 2 bases for V and 1 base for J; bases not matched to a gene: 7. This CDR3 is built from 15 residues. CDR3 sequence (DNA): TGTGCCTGGAGTAGACAGGGCGCCCGCCAAGAGACCCAGTACTTC. Its protein product is CAWSRQGARQETQYF.